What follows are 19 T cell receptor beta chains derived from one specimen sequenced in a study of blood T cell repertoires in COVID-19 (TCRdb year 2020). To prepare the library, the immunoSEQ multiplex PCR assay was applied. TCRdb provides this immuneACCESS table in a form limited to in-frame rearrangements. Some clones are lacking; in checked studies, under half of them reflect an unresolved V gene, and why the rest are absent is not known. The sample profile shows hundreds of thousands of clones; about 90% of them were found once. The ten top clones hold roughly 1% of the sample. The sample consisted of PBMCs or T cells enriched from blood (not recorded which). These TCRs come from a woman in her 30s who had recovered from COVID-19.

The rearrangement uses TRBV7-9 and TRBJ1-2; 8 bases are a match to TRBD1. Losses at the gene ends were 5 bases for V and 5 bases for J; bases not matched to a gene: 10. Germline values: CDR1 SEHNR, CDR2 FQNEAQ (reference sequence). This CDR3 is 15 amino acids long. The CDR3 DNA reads TGTGCCAGCAGCGGCACAGGGGGGTTGGGTTATGGCTACACCTTC. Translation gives CASSGTGGLGYGYTF.

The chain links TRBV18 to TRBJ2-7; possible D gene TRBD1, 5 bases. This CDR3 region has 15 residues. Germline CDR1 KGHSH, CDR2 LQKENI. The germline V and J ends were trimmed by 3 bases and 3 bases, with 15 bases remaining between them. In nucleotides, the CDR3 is TGTGCCAGCTCACCCGCGGCCGCCGACAGCTACGAGCAGTACTTC. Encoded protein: CASSPAAADSYEQYF.

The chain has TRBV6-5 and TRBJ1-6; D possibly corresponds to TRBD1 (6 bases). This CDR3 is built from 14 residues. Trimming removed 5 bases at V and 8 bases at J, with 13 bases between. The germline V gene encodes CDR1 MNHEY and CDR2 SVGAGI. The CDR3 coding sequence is TGTGCCAGCAGTCTACAGGGTAACCATTCACCCCTCCACTTT. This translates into CASSLQGNHSPLHF.

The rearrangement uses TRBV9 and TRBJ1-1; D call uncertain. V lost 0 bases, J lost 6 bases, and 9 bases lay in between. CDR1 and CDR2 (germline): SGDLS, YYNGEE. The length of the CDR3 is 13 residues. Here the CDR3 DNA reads TGTGCCAGCAGCGTAGTCCCGAGCGCTGAAGCTTTCTTT. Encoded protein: CASSVVPSAEAFF.

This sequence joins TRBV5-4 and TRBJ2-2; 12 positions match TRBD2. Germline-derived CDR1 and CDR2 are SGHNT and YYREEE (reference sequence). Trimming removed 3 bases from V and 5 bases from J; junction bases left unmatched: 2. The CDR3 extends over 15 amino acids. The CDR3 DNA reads TGTGCCAGCAGCTCTACTAGCGGGGGGACCGGGGAGCTGTTTTTT. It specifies CASSSTSGGTGELFF.

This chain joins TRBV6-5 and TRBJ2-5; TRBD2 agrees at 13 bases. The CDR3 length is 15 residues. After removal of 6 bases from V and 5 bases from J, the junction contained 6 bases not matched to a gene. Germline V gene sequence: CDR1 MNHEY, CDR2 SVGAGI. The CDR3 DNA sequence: TGTGCCAGCAGCACGGGACTAGCGGGGTTGGAGACCCAGTACTTC. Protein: CASSTGLAGLETQYF.

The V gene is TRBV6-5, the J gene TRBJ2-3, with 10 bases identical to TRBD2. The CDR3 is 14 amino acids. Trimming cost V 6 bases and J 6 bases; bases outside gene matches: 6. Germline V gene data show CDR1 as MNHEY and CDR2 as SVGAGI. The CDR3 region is CASSPGLAEDTQYF. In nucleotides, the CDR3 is TGTGCCAGCAGCCCCGGACTAGCGGAGGATACGCAGTATTTT.

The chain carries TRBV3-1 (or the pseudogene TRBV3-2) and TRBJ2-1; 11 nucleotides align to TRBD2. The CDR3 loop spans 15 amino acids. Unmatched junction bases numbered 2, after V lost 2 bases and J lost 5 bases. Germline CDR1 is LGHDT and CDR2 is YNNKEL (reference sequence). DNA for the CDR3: TGTGCCAGCAGCCAACTAGCGGGGGGCCACAATGAGCAGTTCTTC. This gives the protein CASSQLAGGHNEQFF.

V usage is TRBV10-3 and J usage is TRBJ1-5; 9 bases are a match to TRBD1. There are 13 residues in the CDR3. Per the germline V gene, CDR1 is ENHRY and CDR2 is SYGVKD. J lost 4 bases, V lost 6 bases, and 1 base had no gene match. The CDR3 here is CAIRGQGNQPQHF. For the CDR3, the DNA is TGTGCCATCAGAGGACAGGGGAATCAGCCCCAGCATTTT.

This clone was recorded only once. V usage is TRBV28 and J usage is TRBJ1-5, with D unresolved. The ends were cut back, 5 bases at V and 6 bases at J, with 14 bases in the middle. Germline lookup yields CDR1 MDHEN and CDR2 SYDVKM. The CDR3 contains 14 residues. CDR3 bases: TGTGCCAGCAGTCCCGTTTTCAGCGTTCAGCCCCAGCATTTT. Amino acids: CASSPVFSVQPQHF. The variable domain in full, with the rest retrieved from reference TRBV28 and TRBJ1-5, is DVKVTQSSRYLVKRTGEKVFLECVQDMDHENMFWYRQDPGLGLRLIYFSYDVKMKEKGDIPEGYSVSREKKERFSLILESASTNQTSMYLCASSPVFSVQPQHFGDGTRLSIL.

CDR3 in amino acids: CAWSHTGTGSRNGYTF. CDR3 in DNA: TGTGCCTGGAGTCATACCGGGACAGGGAGCAGGAATGGCTACACCTTC. The rearrangement joins TRBV30 to TRBJ1-2, with 9 bases fitting TRBD1. J lost 6 bases, V lost 2 bases, and 13 bases had no gene match. The germline gives CDR1 GTSNPN, CDR2 SVGIG (reference sequence). The CDR3 covers 16 residues.

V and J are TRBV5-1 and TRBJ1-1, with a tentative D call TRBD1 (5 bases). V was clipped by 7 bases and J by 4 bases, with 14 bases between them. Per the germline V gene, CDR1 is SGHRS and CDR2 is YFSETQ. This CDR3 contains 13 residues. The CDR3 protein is CASLGEGGTEAFF. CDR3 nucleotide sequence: TGCGCCAGCTTGGGGGAGGGAGGCACTGAAGCTTTCTTT.

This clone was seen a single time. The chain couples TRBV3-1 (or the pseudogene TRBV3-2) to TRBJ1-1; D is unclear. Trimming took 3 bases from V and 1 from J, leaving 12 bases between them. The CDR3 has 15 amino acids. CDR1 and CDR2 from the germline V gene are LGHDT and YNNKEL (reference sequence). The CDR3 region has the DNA TGTGCCAGCAGCCAGAGGCCTCGGGGGAACACTGAAGCTTTCTTT. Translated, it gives CASSQRPRGNTEAFF.

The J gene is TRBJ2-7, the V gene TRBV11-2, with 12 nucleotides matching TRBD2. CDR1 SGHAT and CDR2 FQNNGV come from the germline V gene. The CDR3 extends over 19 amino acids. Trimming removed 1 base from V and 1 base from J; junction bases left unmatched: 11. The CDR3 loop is CASSLGRASGGAISYEQYF. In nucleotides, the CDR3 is TGTGCCAGCAGCTTAGGGAGAGCTAGCGGGGGGGCTATATCCTACGAGCAGTACTTC.

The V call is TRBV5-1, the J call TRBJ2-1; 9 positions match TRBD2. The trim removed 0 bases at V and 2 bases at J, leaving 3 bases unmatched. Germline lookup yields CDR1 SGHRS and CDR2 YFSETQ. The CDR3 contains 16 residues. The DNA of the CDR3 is TGCGCCAGCAGCTTGGGGCGGGGGGGCACCTACAATGAGCAGTTCTTC. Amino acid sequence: CASSLGRGGTYNEQFF.

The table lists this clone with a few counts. CDR3 in DNA: TGTGCCAGCAGCACGCCCCGGGTGGTCGGCTACGAGCAGTACTTC. Translating gives CASSTPRVVGYEQYF. The chain couples TRBV28 to TRBJ2-7; D is uncertain. The CDR3 contains 15 residues. V gave up 6 bases and J gave up 3 bases, with 18 bases separating them. Germline CDR1 MDHEN, CDR2 SYDVKM.

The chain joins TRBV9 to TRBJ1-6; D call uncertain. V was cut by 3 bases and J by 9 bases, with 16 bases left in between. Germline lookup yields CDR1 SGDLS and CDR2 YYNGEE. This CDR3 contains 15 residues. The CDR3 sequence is CASSEGVGWVSPLHF. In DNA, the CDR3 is TGTGCCAGCAGCGAAGGAGTCGGGTGGGTTTCACCCCTCCACTTT.

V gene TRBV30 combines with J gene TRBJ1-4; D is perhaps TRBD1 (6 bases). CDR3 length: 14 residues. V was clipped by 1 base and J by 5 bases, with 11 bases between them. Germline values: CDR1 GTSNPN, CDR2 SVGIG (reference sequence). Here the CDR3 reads CAWSAQGWNEKLFF. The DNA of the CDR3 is TGTGCCTGGAGTGCCCAGGGGTGGAATGAAAAACTGTTTTTT.

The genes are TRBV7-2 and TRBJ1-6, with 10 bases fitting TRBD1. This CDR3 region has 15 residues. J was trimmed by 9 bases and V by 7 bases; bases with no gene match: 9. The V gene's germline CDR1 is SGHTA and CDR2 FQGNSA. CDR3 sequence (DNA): TGTGCCAGCAACCCACGGGGACAGGGGAGTTCACCCCTCCACTTT. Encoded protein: CASNPRGQGSSPLHF.